Listed below are T cell receptor beta chains from one sample, sequenced in a study of healthy donors' naive CD4 and CD8 T cells. TCRdb re-derived calls from the reads in MiXCR, one entry per CDR3 protein. This table holds roughly 200,000 distinct CDR3 sequences, about four fifths found once. Specimen: naive CD4+ and CD8+ T cells sorted from blood, pooled from several donors. All receptors come from a pool of human donors in good health; the sample pools cells from several healthy donors. The CDR3 runs from the conserved cysteine through the conserved F or W. D genes are given only for firm matches. A row's size may be missing; if present it is once, few, many or a size class.

TRBD2 TRBJ2-2 - TRBV7-8 17 TGTGCCAGCAGCTTGGGTAGCGGGATTTCCGACACCGGGGAGCTGTTTTTT CASSLGSGISDTGELFF
- TRBJ1-1 many TRBV12-3/TRBV12-4 11 TGTGCCAGCAGCCGGGGGACAGAAGCTTTCTTT CASSRGTEAFF
TRBD2 TRBJ2-1 - TRBV11-3 15 TGTGCCAGCAGCCTAGAGGGACTACCGGGCAATGAGCAGTTCTTC CASSLEGLPGNEQFF
- TRBJ1-4 few TRBV5-1 14 TGCGCCAGCAGCCCGGCGCTGGGTAATGAAAAACTGTTTTTT CASSPALGNEKLFF
- TRBJ2-7 - TRBV7-2 12 TGTGCCAGCAGCGTGGCAACATCCGAACAGTACTTC CASSVATSEQYF
- TRBJ2-7 - TRBV27 13 TGTGCCAGCAGAGTGGGGGGAGGTCACGAGCAGTACTTC CASRVGGGHEQYF
- TRBJ2-1 few TRBV19 9 TGTGCCAGTGGGCATGAGCAGTTCTTC CASGHEQFF
TRBD1 TRBJ1-1 - TRBV29-1 16 TGCAGCGGCGCCCCGAGACAGGGGGCGCTAAGGACTGAAGCTTTCTTT CSGAPRQGALRTEAFF
- TRBJ2-6 - TRBV6-2/TRBV6-3 17 TGTGCCAGCAGTCCAAGGTTTGGGCGGTCAGGGGCCAACGTCCTGACTTTC CASSPRFGRSGANVLTF
TRBD1 TRBJ2-7 - TRBV5-1 12 TGCGCCAGCAGCGGGGGACAGGGTCTGCAGTACTTC CASSGGQGLQYF
- TRBJ1-1 - TRBV29-1 13 TGCAGCGTCCAACCAAGGGGTAACGCTGAAGCTTTCTTT CSVQPRGNAEAFF
TRBD1 TRBJ1-2 few TRBV29-1 15 TGCAGCGTAAAGGACAGGGCCGAGCCCCACTATGGCTACACCTTC CSVKDRAEPHYGYTF
- TRBJ1-1 - TRBV28 12 TGTGCCAGCTGGCAGTGGAGCACTGAAGCTTTCTTT CASWQWSTEAFF
- TRBJ2-3 - TRBV15 16 TGTGCCACCAGCAGAGAGTTGAACTTTCCCACAGATACGCAGTATTTT CATSRELNFPTDTQYF
- TRBJ2-7 - TRBV29-1 12 TGCAGCGTTGTCGGAAGCTCCTACGAGCAGTACTTC CSVVGSSYEQYF
- TRBJ2-5 few TRBV25-1 14 TGTGCCAGCAGTAAACCCGGTGCGAGAGAGACCCAGTACTTC CASSKPGARETQYF
TRBD1 TRBJ1-2 - TRBV20-1 13 TGCAGTGCTGGACAGGGGGACGCCTATGGCTACACCTTC CSAGQGDAYGYTF
TRBD1 TRBJ2-7 few TRBV6-5 15 TGTGCCAGCAGTTACACGGGACAGGGCTCCTACGAGCAGTACTTC CASSYTGQGSYEQYF